This note documents a single TCR beta chain sequence. This table comes from immunoSEQ multiplex PCR, and its TCRdb copy is limited to in-frame clones, with some not included. The repertoire holds some 130,000 clones, about 70% seen once, with about an eighth in the top ten. Germline trimming cut 3 bases from V and 6 bases from J; bases unmatched to any gene: 9. The V gene's germline CDR1 is SGHDT and CDR2 YYEEEE. The CDR3 sequence is 15 residues long. The data originate from a study of blood T cell repertoires in COVID-19. The chain employs TRBV5-6 and TRBJ1-1, with TRBD1 identical over 9 bases. Input material: peripheral blood. The TCR was taken from a man older than 75 with acute or convalescent COVID-19. The DNA of the CDR3 is TGTGCCAGCAGCTCTACCGGGACAGGGCTGGCTGAAGCTTTCTTT. It is translated as CASSSTGTGLAEAFF.